Presented here are 20 T cell receptor beta chains from one specimen sequenced in a study of early stage breast cancer tumors. Some clones are missing from TCRdb's copy, which holds only in-frame ones; the method was immunoSEQ multiplex PCR. The data show more than 65,000 clones, around 80% seen once. Sequencing used blood. All receptors come from a person aged 40-50 years with breast cancer.

The gene calls are TRBV5-6 and TRBJ2-3, with TRBD1 as a possible D gene (5 bases). V gave up 4 bases and J gave up 6 bases, with 12 bases separating them. The CDR3 is 13 residues long. Germline CDR1 reads SGHDT; CDR2 reads YYEEEE. The CDR3 region is CASSPRQTDTQYF. In DNA form, the CDR3 reads TGTGCCAGCAGCCCGAGACAGACGGATACGCAGTATTTT.

This clone appeared once. The CDR3 region is CASSLGPGPTDTQYF. The DNA of the CDR3 is TGTGCCAGCAGCTTAGGCCCAGGACCCACAGATACGCAGTATTTT. V usage is TRBV7-2 and J usage is TRBJ2-3; D call uncertain. The CDR3 contains 15 residues. The V gene lost 1 base and the J gene lost 2 bases, with 10 bases spanning the gap. Germline CDR1 is SGHTA and CDR2 is FQGNSA.

This chain connects TRBV19 to TRBJ2-7, with no clear D. Trimming left V 1 base short and J 6 bases short, with 7 bases between. Germline CDR1 and CDR2: LNHDA and SQIVND (reference sequence). This CDR3 region has 12 residues. The CDR3 DNA reads TGTGCCAGTAGTATAGGGACGGGCGAGCAGTACTTC. Translated: CASSIGTGEQYF.

The chain joins TRBV5-1 to TRBJ1-3, with 7 bases lining up with TRBD1. The CDR3 is 15 amino acids. Germline V gives CDR1 SGHRS, CDR2 YFSETQ. Trimming took 5 bases from V and 3 from J; bases not matched to a gene: 8. The CDR3 spells CASSYTGESGNTIYF. The CDR3, as DNA: TGCGCCAGCAGTTATACAGGGGAGAGTGGAAACACCATATATTTT.

This sequence joins TRBV2 and TRBJ2-3; 8 bases are shared with TRBD2. V was clipped by 3 bases and J by 4 bases; unmatched bases: 9. The V gene's germline CDR1 is SNHLY and CDR2 FYNNEI. This CDR3 contains 16 residues. CDR3 coding DNA: TGTGCCAGCAGTGATCGGCGGGAGGTGGGGGCAGATACGCAGTATTTT. Encoded protein: CASSDRREVGADTQYF.

This chain links TRBV6-6 with TRBJ1-5; 9 nucleotides line up with TRBD1. This CDR3 contains 16 residues. In germline, CDR1 is MNHNY, CDR2 SVGAGI (reference sequence). The ends lost 6 bases at V and 2 bases at J; junction bases unmatched: 8. The CDR3 loop reads CASRTQDRGGNQPQHF. The CDR3 region has the DNA TGTGCCAGCAGGACCCAGGACAGGGGAGGCAATCAGCCCCAGCATTTT.

CDR3 in amino acids: CASSPDRVNEQYF. DNA of the CDR3: TGTGCCAGCAGCCCCGACAGGGTTAACGAGCAGTACTTC. The V and J genes are TRBV5-8 and TRBJ2-7; TRBD1 aligns across 7 bases. With 4 bases clipped from V and 5 bases from J, the junction kept 6 bases outside the gene matches. The CDR3 sequence is 13 residues long. In germline, CDR1 is SGHTS, CDR2 YDEGEE.

The chain has TRBV4-1 and TRBJ2-7; TRBD1 matches at 7 bases. V lost 3 bases to trimming and J lost 2 bases; unmatched junction nucleotides: 4. CDR1 and CDR2 from the germline V gene are MGHRA and YSYEKL. This CDR3 has 14 amino acids. The DNA of the CDR3 is TGCGCCAGCAGCCACCCGGGACAGCCCTACGAGCAGTACTTC. Translation: CASSHPGQPYEQYF.

The chain is built from TRBV27 and TRBJ1-1; D unclear. CDR3 size: 16 residues. CDR1 and CDR2 (germline): MNHEY, SMNVEV (reference sequence). The germline V and J ends were trimmed by 6 bases and 0 bases, with 17 bases remaining between them. The CDR3 region is CASRTFGSLVNTEAFF. The DNA of the CDR3 is TGTGCCAGCAGGACTTTCGGGAGCCTCGTGAACACTGAAGCTTTCTTT.

The chain is built from TRBV28 and TRBJ1-2; D is possibly TRBD1 (6 bases). V was cut by 5 bases and J by 0 bases, with 10 bases left in between. This CDR3 has 14 amino acids. Germline V gene sequence: CDR1 MDHEN, CDR2 SYDVKM. CDR3 DNA sequence: TGTGCCAGCAGTCCTGGGGGCCCTAACTATGGCTACACCTTC. It encodes CASSPGGPNYGYTF.

This chain joins TRBV7-2 and TRBJ2-2; tentatively, D is TRBD2 (5 bases). This CDR3 spans 13 amino acids. Between the trimmed V and J ends, which lost 11 bases and 2 bases, there was a span of 12 bases. CDR1 and CDR2 from the germline V gene are SGHTA and FQGNSA. The CDR3 nucleotides read TGTGCCCCGAGGGAACTTAACACCGGGGAGCTGTTTTTT. As protein: CAPRELNTGELFF.

This sequence joins TRBV30 and TRBJ2-3, with 10 bases that match TRBD2. The CDR3 loop spans 14 amino acids. Germline-derived CDR1 and CDR2 are GTSNPN and SVGIG (reference sequence). V was pared by 0 bases and J by 4 bases, with 1 base of the junction left unmatched. The CDR3 sequence is CAWSVAGGSDTQYF. CDR3 coding DNA: TGTGCCTGGAGTGTAGCGGGAGGGTCAGATACGCAGTATTTT.

CDR3 DNA sequence: TGTGCCAGCAGTGCCCCGGGACAGACGAACTATGGCTACACCTTC. Amino acids: CASSAPGQTNYGYTF. V and J are TRBV6-1 and TRBJ1-2; TRBD1 matches at 7 bases. The ends lost 4 bases at V and 2 bases at J; junction bases unmatched: 7. Germline CDR1 MNHNS, CDR2 SASEGT. The CDR3 is 15 amino acids.

This chain joins TRBV7-9 and TRBJ2-5; weak D call: TRBD2 (5 bases). With 4 bases removed from V and 5 bases from J, the gap between germline ends came to 17 bases. The CDR3 is 15 amino acids. The germline CDR1 and CDR2 sequences are SEHNR and FQNEAQ (reference sequence). CDR3 region: CASSSPGGSSETQYF. The CDR3 DNA is TGTGCCAGCAGCTCCCCAGGAGGAAGTAGTGAGACCCAGTACTTC.

CDR3 bases: TGTGCCAGCAGCTTAAACCTAGCGGGGATTAATGAAAAACTGTTTTTT. As protein: CASSLNLAGINEKLFF. The chain employs TRBV13 and TRBJ1-4; no clear D gene. The CDR3 runs 16 residues. CDR1 and CDR2 from the germline V gene are PRHDT and FYEKMQ (reference sequence). The V end lost 2 bases, the J end lost 4 bases, and 14 bases lay between the germline ends.

The chain has TRBV7-6 and TRBJ1-2; no reliable D call. Germline CDR1 reads SGHVS; CDR2 reads FNYEAQ. V was clipped by 5 bases and J by 6 bases, with 16 bases between them. The CDR3 runs 14 residues. CDR3 DNA sequence: TGTGCCAGCAGCCCCTTCGATTGGACTGATGGCTACACCTTC. Protein: CASSPFDWTDGYTF.

The chain combines TRBV29-1 with TRBJ2-4, with unresolved D. This CDR3 comprises 12 residues. Trimming left V 6 bases short and J 7 bases short, with 13 bases between. Germline V CDR1 and CDR2: SQVTM, ANQGSEA. CDR3 in amino acids: CSVLTQSNIQYF. The CDR3, as DNA: TGCAGCGTGCTGACCCAGTCCAACATTCAGTACTTC.

The chain couples TRBV18 to TRBJ1-1, with D perhaps TRBD1 (5 bases). Trimming took 6 bases from V and 4 from J, leaving 12 bases between them. The CDR3 totals 13 residues. In germline, CDR1 is KGHSH, CDR2 LQKENI. CDR3 nucleotide sequence: TGTGCCAGCTCGCCGGGACGGAGCACTGAAGCTTTCTTT. Its translation: CASSPGRSTEAFF.

V is TRBV9 and J is TRBJ2-5; possibly TRBD2 for D (7 bases). V lost 2 bases and J lost 1, with 15 bases in between. CDR3 length equals 16 residues. Germline values: CDR1 SGDLS, CDR2 YYNGEE. CDR3 sequence reads: CASSVGQGGVQETQYF. The CDR3 DNA follows: TGTGCCAGCAGCGTGGGACAAGGGGGGGTCCAAGAGACCCAGTACTTC. Complete variable domain (other parts from reference TRBV9 and TRBJ2-5): DSGVTQTPKHLITATGQRVTLRCSPRSGDLSVYWYQQSLDQGLQFLIQYYNGEERAKGNILERFSAQQFPDLHSELNLSSLELGDSALYFCASSVGQGGVQETQYFGPGTRLLVL.

This clone was observed once. V gene TRBV27 combines with J gene TRBJ2-3, with 11 bases matching TRBD2. The CDR3 spans 16 residues. J was trimmed by 4 bases and V by 6 bases; bases with no gene match: 9. CDR1 and CDR2 (germline): MNHEY, SMNVEV (reference sequence). In DNA form, the CDR3 reads TGTGCCAGCAGCAATAGCGGGAGGGTGAGGGCAGATACGCAGTATTTT. Its translation: CASSNSGRVRADTQYF.